This TCR beta chain derives from a study of CD8 T cells in Susac syndrome. General study findings and limits: TEMRA cells and active patients showed peak Susac CD8+ clonal expansion.

TCR beta from blood CD8+ and CD4+ T cells was sequenced. RNA was extracted with the RNeasy kit, and a quantity of about 0.45 to 1 ug was reverse transcribed using random hexamers. TCRdb ran MiXCR on the immunoSEQ multiplex PCR reads and lists one entry per CDR3 protein. Of 50,000 to 55,000 distinct CDR3 sequences in the sample, approximately 95% were seen once. The CDR3 length is 22 residues. V lost 0 bases, J lost 3 bases, and 25 bases stayed unmatched. CDR1 is GTSNPN and CDR2 is SVGIG in the germline V gene (reference sequence). To note about this clonotype: As yet, its antigen is unknown.

This chain links TRBV30 with TRBJ2-1; 8 nucleotides line up with TRBD1. Sequencing used CD8+ T cells from PBMCs. The clonotype originates from a human donor with Susac syndrome. CDR3 nucleotide sequence: TGTGCCTGGAGTGTAACAGTTGGAGACAGGGGTAACGAGGGCCTAGTCTACAATGAGCAGTTCTTC. This gives the protein CAWSVTVGDRGNEGLVYNEQFF.